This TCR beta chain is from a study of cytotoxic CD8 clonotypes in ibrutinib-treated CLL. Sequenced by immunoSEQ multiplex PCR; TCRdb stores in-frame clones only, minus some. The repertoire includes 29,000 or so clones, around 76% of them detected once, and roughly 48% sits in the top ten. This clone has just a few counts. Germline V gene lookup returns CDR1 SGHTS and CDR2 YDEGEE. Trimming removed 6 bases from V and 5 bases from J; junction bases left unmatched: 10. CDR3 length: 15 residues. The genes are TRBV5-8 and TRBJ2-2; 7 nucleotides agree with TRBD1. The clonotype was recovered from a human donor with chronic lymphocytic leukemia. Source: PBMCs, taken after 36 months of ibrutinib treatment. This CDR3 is CASNRGSGKTGELFF. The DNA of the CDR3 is TGTGCCAGCAACAGGGGCTCTGGAAAGACCGGGGAGCTGTTTTTT. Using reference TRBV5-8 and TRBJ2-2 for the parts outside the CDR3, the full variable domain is EAGVTQSPTHLIKTRGQQATLRCSPISGHTSVYWYQQALGLGLQFLLWYDEGEERNRGNFPPRFSGRQFPNYSSELNVNALELEDSALYLCASNRGSGKTGELFFGEGSRLTVL.